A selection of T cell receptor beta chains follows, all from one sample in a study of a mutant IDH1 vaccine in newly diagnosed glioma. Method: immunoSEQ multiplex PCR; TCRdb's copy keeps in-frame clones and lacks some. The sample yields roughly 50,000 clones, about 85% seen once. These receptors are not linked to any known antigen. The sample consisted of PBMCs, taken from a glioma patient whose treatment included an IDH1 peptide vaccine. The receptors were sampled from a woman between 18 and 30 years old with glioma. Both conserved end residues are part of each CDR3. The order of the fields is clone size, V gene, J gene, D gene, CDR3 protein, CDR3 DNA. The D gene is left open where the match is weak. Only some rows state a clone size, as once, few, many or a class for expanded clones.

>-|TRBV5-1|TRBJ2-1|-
CASSLVGAPPYNEQFF
TGCGCCAGCAGCTTGGTAGGGGCCCCTCCGTACAATGAGCAGTTCTTC
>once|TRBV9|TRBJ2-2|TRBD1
CASSVADRLGTGELFF
TGTGCCAGCAGCGTAGCGGACAGGCTGGGGACCGGGGAGCTGTTTTTT
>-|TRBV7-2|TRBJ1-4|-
CASTSGGGYEKLFF
TGTGCCAGCACCTCAGGAGGAGGGTATGAAAAACTGTTTTTT
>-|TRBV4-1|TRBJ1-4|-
CASSQALGLNEKLFF
TGCGCCAGCAGCCAAGCTCTAGGACTTAATGAAAAACTGTTTTTT
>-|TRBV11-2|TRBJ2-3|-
CASSLGEVAITDTQYF
TGTGCCAGCAGCTTAGGGGAGGTGGCCATCACAGATACGCAGTATTTT
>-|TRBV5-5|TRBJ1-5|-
CASSLGSESNQPQHF
TGTGCCAGCAGCCTCGGATCTGAGAGCAATCAGCCCCAGCATTTT
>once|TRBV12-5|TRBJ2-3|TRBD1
CASGDRGLSTDTQYF
TGTGCTAGTGGTGACAGGGGCCTAAGCACAGATACGCAGTATTTT
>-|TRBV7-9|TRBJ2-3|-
CASSFPEGGGKLTDTQYF
TGTGCCAGCAGCTTCCCCGAGGGGGGGGGTAAGCTCACAGATACGCAGTATTTT
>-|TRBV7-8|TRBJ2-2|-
CASSLRRTDTGELFF
TGTGCCAGCAGCTTAAGAAGAACGGACACCGGGGAGCTGTTTTTT
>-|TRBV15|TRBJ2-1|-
CATSTIGGNEQFF
TGTGCCACCTCCACTATAGGGGGCAATGAGCAGTTCTTC
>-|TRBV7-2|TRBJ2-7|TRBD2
CASSLALVPGLAGVSYEQYF
TGTGCCAGCAGCTTAGCCCTAGTACCGGGACTAGCGGGGGTCTCCTACGAGCAGTACTTC
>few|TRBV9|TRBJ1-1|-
CASSGTWDTEAFF
TGTGCCAGCAGCGGGACCTGGGACACTGAAGCTTTCTTT
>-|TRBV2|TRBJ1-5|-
CASSEAWGSRTLGNSNQPQHF
TGTGCCAGCAGTGAAGCTTGGGGATCGAGAACACTTGGGAATAGCAATCAGCCCCAGCATTTT
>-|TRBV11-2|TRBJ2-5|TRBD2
CASSLVELAGGNLQETQYF
TGTGCCAGCAGCTTAGTGGAACTAGCGGGAGGGAACCTACAAGAGACCCAGTACTTC
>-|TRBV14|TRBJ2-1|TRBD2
CASSQGAGGYNEQFF
TGTGCCAGCAGCCAAGGGGCGGGAGGCTACAATGAGCAGTTCTTC
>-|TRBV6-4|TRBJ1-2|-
CASSPEGGTNYGYTF
TGTGCCAGCAGCCCAGAGGGGGGCACTAACTATGGCTACACCTTC
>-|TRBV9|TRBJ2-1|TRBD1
CASSAARGPYNEQFF
TGTGCCAGCAGCGCCGCCAGGGGGCCCTACAATGAGCAGTTCTTC
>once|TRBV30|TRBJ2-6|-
CACNSGANVLTF
TGTGCCTGCAATTCTGGGGCCAACGTCCTGACTTTC
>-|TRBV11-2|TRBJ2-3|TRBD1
CASSLLLPGTADTQYF
TGTGCCAGCAGCTTACTTTTACCCGGGACAGCAGATACGCAGTATTTT
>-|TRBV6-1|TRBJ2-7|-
CASTTRPTSWEQYF
TGTGCCAGCACCACCCGACCCACCTCATGGGAGCAGTACTTC
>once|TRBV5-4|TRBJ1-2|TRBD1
CASSFRTGDGYTF
TGTGCCAGCAGCTTCCGGACAGGGGATGGCTACACCTTC
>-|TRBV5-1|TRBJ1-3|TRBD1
CASSLSGTGYSGNTIYF
TGCGCCAGCAGCCTCTCCGGGACAGGGTACTCTGGAAACACCATATATTTT
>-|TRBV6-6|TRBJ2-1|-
CASKDSSYNEQFF
TGTGCCAGCAAAGACTCATCCTACAATGAGCAGTTCTTC
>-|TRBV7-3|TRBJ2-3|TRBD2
CASSSGLAGLRTDTQYF
TGTGCCAGCAGCTCCGGACTAGCGGGACTTCGAACGGATACGCAGTATTTT
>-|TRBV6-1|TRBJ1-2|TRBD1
CASRRDRGGYTF
TGTGCCAGCAGGCGGGACAGGGGCGGCTACACCTTC
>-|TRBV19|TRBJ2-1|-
CASSILLWGNEQFF
TGTGCCAGTAGTATTCTACTCTGGGGCAATGAGCAGTTCTTC
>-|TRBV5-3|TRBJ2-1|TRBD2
CARSLAGGAGEQFF
TGTGCCAGAAGCCTAGCGGGAGGTGCGGGTGAGCAGTTCTTC
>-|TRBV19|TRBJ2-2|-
CATGHTGELFF
TGTGCCACCGGGCACACCGGGGAGCTGTTTTTT
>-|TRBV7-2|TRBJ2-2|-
CASSLEGLDTGELFF
TGTGCCAGCAGTCTGGAGGGGTTAGACACCGGGGAGCTGTTTTTT
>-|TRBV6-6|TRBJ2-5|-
CASSDSQETQYF
TGTGCCAGCAGCGACAGTCAAGAGACCCAGTACTTC
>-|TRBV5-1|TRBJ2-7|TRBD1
CASSAVQGYEQYF
TGCGCCAGCAGCGCAGTACAGGGGTACGAGCAGTACTTC
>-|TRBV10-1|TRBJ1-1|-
CASASQQLGDTEAFF
TGCGCCAGCGCTTCCCAGCAGCTTGGGGACACTGAAGCTTTCTTT
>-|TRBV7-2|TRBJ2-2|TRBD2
CASSLERTSGRVNTGELFF
TGTGCCAGCAGCTTAGAGCGTACTAGCGGGAGGGTGAACACCGGGGAGCTGTTTTTT
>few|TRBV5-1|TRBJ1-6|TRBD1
CASSTSTGGHNSPLHF
TGCGCCAGCAGCACTTCGACAGGGGGCCATAATTCACCCCTCCACTTT
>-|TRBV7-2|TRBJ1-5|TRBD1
CASSLGPPGQGNQPQHF
TGTGCCAGCAGCTTAGGCCCGCCGGGACAGGGGAACCAGCCCCAGCATTTT
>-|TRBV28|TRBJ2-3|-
CASSIPGGPDTQYF
TGTGCCAGCAGCATACCTGGAGGGCCAGATACGCAGTATTTT
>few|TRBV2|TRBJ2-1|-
CATPRLGGLYNEQFF
TGTGCCACCCCCCGGCTAGGAGGCCTCTACAATGAGCAGTTCTTC
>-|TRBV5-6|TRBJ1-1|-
CASSLTLGGAFF
TGTGCCAGCAGCTTAACCCTTGGGGGAGCTTTCTTT
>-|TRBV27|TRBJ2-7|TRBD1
CASRALFSGQGKGQYF
TGTGCCTCCAGGGCCCTTTTTTCGGGACAGGGGAAAGGGCAGTACTTC
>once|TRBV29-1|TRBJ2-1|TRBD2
CSVDTPSGSVEQFF
TGCAGCGTTGATACCCCTAGCGGGAGTGTTGAGCAGTTCTTC
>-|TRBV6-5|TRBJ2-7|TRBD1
CASRPQGISYEQYF
TGTGCCAGCAGACCACAGGGGATTTCCTACGAGCAGTACTTC
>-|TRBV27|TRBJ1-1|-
CASSLGAGDTEAFF
TGTGCCAGCTCCTTGGGGGCCGGGGACACTGAAGCTTTCTTT
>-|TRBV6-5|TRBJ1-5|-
CASSYKDNQPQHF
TGTGCCAGCAGTTACAAGGATAATCAGCCCCAGCATTTT
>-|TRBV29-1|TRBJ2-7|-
CSAGDGYEQYF
TGCAGCGCCGGCGACGGTTACGAGCAGTACTTC
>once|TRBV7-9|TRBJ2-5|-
CASSSVPTRQETQYF
TGTGCCAGCAGCTCGGTGCCTACACGACAAGAGACCCAGTACTTC
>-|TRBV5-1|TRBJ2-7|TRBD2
CASSLVTTSGNFSYEQYF
TGCGCCAGCAGCTTGGTAACGACTAGCGGAAATTTCTCCTACGAGCAGTACTTC
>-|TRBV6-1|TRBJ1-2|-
CASSEAYTSSNYGYTF
TGTGCCAGCAGTGAAGCATATACCTCGTCTAACTATGGCTACACCTTC
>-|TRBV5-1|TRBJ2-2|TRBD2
CASTLSGRETGELFF
TGCGCCAGCACTCTGAGCGGGAGAGAGACCGGGGAGCTGTTTTTT
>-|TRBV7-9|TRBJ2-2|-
CASSRQELNTGELFF
TGTGCCAGCAGCCGACAGGAGCTGAACACCGGGGAGCTGTTTTTT
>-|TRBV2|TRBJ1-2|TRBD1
CASGTAGRPLGYTF
TGTGCCAGCGGGACAGCCGGTCGTCCCTTGGGCTACACCTTC
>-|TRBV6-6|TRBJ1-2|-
CASTPRAPVDYGYTF
TGTGCCAGCACCCCCAGGGCGCCCGTTGACTATGGCTACACCTTC
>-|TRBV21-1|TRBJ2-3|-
CASSKVGQYSNTDTQYF
TGTGCCAGCAGCAAAGTTGGACAGTACTCGAACACAGATACGCAGTATTTT
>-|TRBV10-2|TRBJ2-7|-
CASLLGEQYF
TGCGCCAGCCTCCTTGGGGAGCAGTACTTC
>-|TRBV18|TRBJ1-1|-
CASSPPGGENTEAFF
TGTGCCAGCTCACCACCCGGGGGCGAGAACACTGAAGCTTTCTTT
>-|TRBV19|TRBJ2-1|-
CASKTGAYNEQFF
TGTGCCAGTAAAACAGGAGCCTACAATGAGCAGTTCTTC